This TCR beta chain derives from a study of cytomegalovirus exposure and HLA in healthy donors. Study-level information: Genotyping showed 70% to 90% of roughly 400 donors falling in the Caucasian-associated ancestry cluster.

Study observations and caveats: Later work found that TCR association rates differed between HLA loci; DRB1 had the most and HLA-C the fewest.

The PCR ran on 60 Vbeta and 13 Jbeta primers. Sequenced by immunoSEQ multiplex PCR; TCRdb stores in-frame clones only, minus some. This table has about 200,000 clones, approximately 80% appearing once. This CDR3 comprises 15 residues. Germline V gene sequence: CDR1 SEHNR, CDR2 FQNEAQ (reference sequence). V shed 3 bases and J 5 bases; nucleotides not matched to a gene: 6. A word on this clone: Its target is unknown.

The chain recombines TRBV7-9 with TRBJ2-2; 7 bases map to TRBD1. The sequencing input was PBMCs. This TCR was sampled from a boy aged 2 to 10 in good health and CMV-seronegative. CDR3 amino acids: CASSLTGLDTGELFF. CDR3 nucleotide sequence: TGTGCCAGCAGCTTGACAGGGCTTGATACCGGGGAGCTGTTTTTT.